The source of this TCR beta chain is a study of technical replicates of blood from several donors. With 8 bases removed from V and 2 bases from J, the gap between germline ends came to 6 bases. This CDR3 contains 11 residues. Germline loops: CDR1 MDHEN, CDR2 SYDVKM. Libraries were prepared by immunoSEQ multiplex PCR; TCRdb keeps only in-frame clonotypes and omits some of them. The table shows roughly 79,000 clones, with under 97% occurring only once. The receptor was derived from a human donor in good health. The sample consisted of T cells isolated from PBMCs. The chain employs TRBV28 and TRBJ1-2; D ambiguous. The chain's CDR3 is CASSGNYGYTF. The CDR3 coding sequence is TGTGCCAGCTCGGGGAACTATGGCTACACCTTC.